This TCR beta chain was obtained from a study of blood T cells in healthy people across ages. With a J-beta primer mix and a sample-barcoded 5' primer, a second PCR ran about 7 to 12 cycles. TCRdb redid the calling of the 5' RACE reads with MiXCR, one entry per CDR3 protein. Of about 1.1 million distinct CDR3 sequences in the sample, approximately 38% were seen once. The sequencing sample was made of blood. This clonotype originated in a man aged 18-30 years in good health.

The CDR3 DNA sequence: TGTGCCAGCAGTACCAGGGACAGGGGGCGCGTGAATGAGCAGTTCTTC. Translating it yields CASSTRDRGRVNEQFF. The chain couples TRBV6-2 or TRBV6-3 to TRBJ2-1; 12 bases map to TRBD1. Trimming cost V 5 bases and J 7 bases; bases outside gene matches: 9. Per the germline V gene, CDR1 is MNHEY and CDR2 is SVGEGT. The CDR3 spans 16 residues.